This paragraph covers one TCR beta chain sequence. Its antigen is still unknown. Base qualities are not at hand, and no much larger clone is one base apart. TCRbeta CDR3 regions were amplified from genomic DNA by means of the immunoSEQ Assay, a bias-controlled multiplex PCR. Under the source paper's analysis protocol: The number of nucleated cells in each sample was estimated by amplification of reference gene primers within the assay. To quantify the absolute abundance of each unique TCRbeta CDR3 rearrangement, sequence reads were collapsed and filtered. For each sample, productive Simpson clonality was calculated by taking the square root of Simpson's diversity index across productive rearrangements. In its TCRdb copy, this immuneACCESS table keeps in-frame sequences only and misses some clones. Where compared with another copy, unresolved V genes explain less than half of these, and the others have no known cause. V and J calls and clone size are copied from that table; D and trimming were computed from the DNA. For this sample the table gives approximately 140,000 clones, of which almost 85% were detected only once. Together, the top ten hold approximately 3% of the sample.

There are 13 amino acids in the CDR3, from cysteine to phenylalanine inclusive. Only the CDR3 region is kept as DNA, spanning 39 bases read in frame from base 1. This sample is part of a study of blood T cell repertoires in COVID-19 (dated by TCRdb to 2020 to 2021). General notes on the study: Samples from collaborators originated in the United States, Italy and Spain and spanned both the acute and convalescent phases of COVID-19. The repertoires were released in a freely available public database meant as a resource for research on the immune response to SARS-CoV-2. Where available, HLA class I and class II types were obtained from metadata supplied by the sample provider rather than from assay-based typing. The prospective study material was composed of cDNA or gDNA derived from T cells, B-cell-depleted T cells, or PBMCs. Deeply sampled blood TCRbeta repertoires from subjects exposed to, actively infected with, or recovered from COVID-19 were included in the dataset. Samples were obtained from the ongoing ImmuneRACE study (first 160 participants) and from 950 to 1,500 subjects provided by 6 global collaborators. A de-identified subject ID, COVID-19 status, age in years and sex were almost always included in the sample metadata. Study-wide findings and limitations: The quantity of clinical and demographic metadata differed by source and by participant and was supplied without curation.

Participants in the prospective study were enrolled through a virtual design, were aged roughly 18 to 90 years, and lived in fewer than 30 United States geographic areas. Cohort assignment in the prospective study relied on participant-reported clinical history from a screening survey and a study questionnaire. In the prospective study, whole blood, serum and a nasopharyngeal or oropharyngeal swab were collected from each participant by mobile phlebotomists. Over a roughly 2-month period, participants in the prospective study had the option of providing additional blood draws and questionnaires. Blood samples from the prospective study were shipped frozen or at room temperature prior to DNA extraction.

The sequence joins TRBV21-1 to TRBJ1-3. TRBV21-1 is listed as a pseudogene. The sequence was collected from a woman aged 50 to 65 with acute COVID-19. The sample comprised PBMCs or T cells enriched from blood (not recorded which). The sequenced DNA: TGTGCCGTCAACCGGGGGGCTGGAAACACCATATATTTT. This sequence encodes CAVNRGAGNTIYF.